The 4 T cell receptor beta chains listed next were all sequenced from one sample in a study of control samples from healthy donors and cancer patients. The table came from immunoSEQ multiplex PCR; TCRdb's copy has only in-frame clones and leaves some out. The data hold approximately 170,000 clones, with over 85% observed a single time. Sequenced: blood. Receptors originate from a man aged 30-40 years in good health.

V gene TRBV2 combines with J gene TRBJ2-7; TRBD1 is a possible D gene (5 bases). CDR1 SNHLY and CDR2 FYNNEI come from the germline V gene. The V gene lost 6 bases and the J gene lost 2 bases, with 14 bases spanning the gap. CDR3 length: 14 amino acids. The CDR3 sequence is CASRMTVSTYEQYF. In DNA, the CDR3 is TGTGCCAGCAGGATGACAGTTTCGACCTACGAGCAGTACTTC.

The chain recombines TRBV11-2 with TRBJ1-1; unclear D gene. With 2 bases removed from V and 0 bases from J, the gap between germline ends came to 4 bases. Germline CDR1 and CDR2: SGHAT and FQNNGV. The CDR3 has 13 residues. CDR3 in amino acids: CASSLSVNTEAFF. CDR3 DNA sequence: TGTGCCAGCAGCTTAAGTGTGAACACTGAAGCTTTCTTT.

The rearrangement links TRBV30 to TRBJ1-1, with 7 bases lining up with TRBD1. The CDR3 consists of 11 residues. Germline CDR1 is GTSNPN and CDR2 is SVGIG (reference sequence). With 1 base clipped from V and 11 bases from J, the junction kept 4 bases outside the gene matches. The CDR3 protein is CAWSGKGAAFF. CDR3 DNA: TGTGCCTGGAGTGGCAAGGGGGCCGCTTTCTTT.

V is TRBV5-1 and J is TRBJ1-6, with 8 bases identical to TRBD1. CDR3 length equals 18 residues. Germline loops: CDR1 SGHRS, CDR2 YFSETQ. The V segment lost 4 bases and the J segment 6 bases; nucleotides outside the gene matches: 15. The chain's CDR3 is CASSQTLQGVGINSPLHF. The CDR3 region has the DNA TGCGCCAGCAGCCAAACCTTACAGGGGGTCGGAATTAATTCACCCCTCCACTTT.